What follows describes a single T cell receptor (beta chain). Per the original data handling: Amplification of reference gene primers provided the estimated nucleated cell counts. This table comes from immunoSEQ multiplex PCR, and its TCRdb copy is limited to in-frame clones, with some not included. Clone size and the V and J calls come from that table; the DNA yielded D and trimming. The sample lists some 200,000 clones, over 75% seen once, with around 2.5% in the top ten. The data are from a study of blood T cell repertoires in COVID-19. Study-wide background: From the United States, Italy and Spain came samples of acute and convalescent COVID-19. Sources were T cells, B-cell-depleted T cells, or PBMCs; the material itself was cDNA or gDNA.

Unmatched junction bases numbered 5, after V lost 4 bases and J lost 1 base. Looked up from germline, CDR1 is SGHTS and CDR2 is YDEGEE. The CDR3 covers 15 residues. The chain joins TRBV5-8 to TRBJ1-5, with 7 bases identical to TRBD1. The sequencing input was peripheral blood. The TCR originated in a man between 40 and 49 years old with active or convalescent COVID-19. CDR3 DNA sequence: TGTGCCAGCAGCCACCTGACAGGGAGCAATCAGCCCCAGCATTTT. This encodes CASSHLTGSNQPQHF. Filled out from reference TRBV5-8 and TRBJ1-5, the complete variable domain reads EAGVTQSPTHLIKTRGQQATLRCSPISGHTSVYWYQQALGLGLQFLLWYDEGEERNRGNFPPRFSGRQFPNYSSELNVNALELEDSALYLCASSHLTGSNQPQHFGDGTRLSIL.